The T cell receptor (beta chain) described here comes from a study of response to subunit inactivated influenza vaccine (dated by TCRdb to the late 2010s). For the wider study: Deep quantitative T cell receptor repertoire profiling was used in the study to track responses to a trivalent subunit inactivated influenza vaccine.

The library was built by means of RT-PCR. The data were produced on an Illumina HiSeq 2500. The raw public data were reprocessed by TCRdb itself: fastp quality trimming at Q25, MiXCR clonotype calling, in-frame beta chains only. Each record represents a unique CDR3 protein, reported with the most common genes and DNA among its rows. This sample lists 860,000 or so distinct CDR3 sequences; about 20% were detected once. Approximately 10% of the sample is in the top ten clones. This clonotype was seen repeatedly, ten times or more. The specificity of this receptor is unknown. Nothing much larger sits one base from this clone, and base qualities are not available. The investigation overall reported the following: It was suggested by the authors that each seasonal influenza vaccination may recruit only a limited number of new T cells.

There are 15 amino acids in the CDR3, from cysteine to phenylalanine inclusive. CDR3 DNA is the only sequence kept; it has 45 bases, read in frame from the first base. Ends trimmed: V by 4 bases, J by 1 base; bases unmatched to a gene: 7. This receptor was identified in a man in his forties or fifties who received an inactivated influenza vaccine. Donor details come from another sample of the same person, matched by shared clones. Sequenced material: PBMCs from blood, taken 4 to 6 days after vaccination. The V and J genes are TRBV12-3 or TRBV12-4 and TRBJ2-7; 7 nucleotides in the junction match TRBD1. The CDR3 amino acid sequence is: CASSSRDSHSYEQYF. The DNA reads as follows: TGTGCCAGCAGTTCCCGGGACAGCCATTCCTACGAGCAGTACTTC.